This T cell receptor beta chain emerged from a study of blood T cells in healthy people across ages (dated by TCRdb to the mid-2010s). Turning to the overall study: In model experiments, roughly one uniquely barcoded TCR beta cDNA molecule per two T cells was captured by template switching. Age-related changes in TCR beta repertoire diversity were measured in the study by deep sequencing normalized with unique cDNA molecular identifiers. Four age groups were formed from the donors: young (average approximately 16 years), middle-aged (less than 40), aged (roughly 59) and long-lived (about 80). Donors of different ages were randomly distributed across sequencing lanes to avoid experimental bias. Using the same blood draw, the study looked at two additional independent replicas of 1 million unique cDNA reads for two donors, one aged 18 to 29 and the other aged 80 or older.

Points the paper makes about the study in general: Observed TCR beta diversity correlated strongly with the percentage of naive T cells measured by flow cytometry. Observed TCR beta diversity per million T cells fell roughly linearly with age, and a significant reduction was already apparent by age roughly 40. Estimates of total diversity based on one million sequenced T cells were considered lower bounds and underestimates. Donor CMV infection status was unknown, potentially confounding age-related changes in expanded clonotypes. Since profiling was done on bulk unsorted PBMCs, naive and antigen-experienced compartments could not be conclusively compared. The long-lived group showed more naive CD4+ T cells, fewer expanded clones and increased TCR diversity than the aged group, suggesting age selection.

The approximately 40 donors, aged about 6 to 95 years, were systemically healthy Caucasian individuals from Russia. Each donor gave ten milliliters of peripheral blood, drawn into EDTA-treated Vacutainer tubes. Ficoll-Paque density-gradient centrifugation was used to isolate PBMCs, with at least 6.5 million obtained per sample. Trizol reagent was used to extract total RNA from PBMCs, with at least 6 micrograms per sample. Naive CD45RAhigh/CD27high T cell percentages were measured by flow cytometry on a PBMC aliquot from every donor. The method was 5' RACE. TCRdb lists the instrument as Illumina HiSeq 2500. A second roughly 6 to 12 cycle PCR used a sample-barcoded 5' primer and a J-beta primer mix. Each TCR beta cDNA molecule received a unique molecular identifier from a template-switch 5' adaptor carrying 12 random nucleotides. Each sample yielded at least 3 million CDR3-containing paired-end reads. All of the RNA was converted into first-strand cDNA using the Mint cDNA synthesis kit, with a TRBC-specific oligonucleotide serving as the primer. After uracil-DNA glycosylase treatment, a first 18-cycle PCR used universal primers M1SS and BC2_uni_R on all cDNA. Regarding the original processing steps: For normalization, 1 million high-quality reads were randomly selected from each sample, with every read carrying a distinct molecular identifier. Reads sharing molecular identifiers were discarded rather than binned into consensus sequences. CDR3 identification, clonotype clustering and error correction used MiTCR with a Q25 quality threshold and the strictest error-elimination algorithm. A nonparametric unseen species model with Euler transformation was used to estimate a lower bound on total TCR beta diversity. The raw public data were reprocessed by TCRdb itself: fastp quality trimming at Q25, MiXCR clonotype calling, in-frame beta chains only. A single entry per CDR3 protein holds the most common genes and DNA from its merged rows. TCRdb's processing, not the authors', yielded these V and J calls. Here the sample has roughly 1.5 million distinct CDR3 sequences; around 40% occur a single time. The ten largest clones take up less than 5% of the sample.

In this sample, this clonotype turned up many times. Its antigen is not yet known. The record has no base qualities; no much larger clone is one base away. Per the germline V gene, MGHDK is the CDR1 and SYGVNS is the CDR2. The CDR3 runs 14 residues from the cysteine to the phenylalanine. Solely the CDR3 DNA is kept, with 42 bases framed from the first base. Deletion took 4 bases off V and 5 bases off J, with a span of 11 bases between the germline ends. The source of this sequence is a woman between 18 and 29 years old in good health. This receptor chain uses TRBV25-1 and TRBJ2-2; the D gene is perhaps TRBD1, on 6 matching bases. The sequencing sample was made of blood. Read as DNA, the sequence is TGTGCCAGCAGTGGGACAGCCATAACCGGGGAGCTGTTTTTT. The encoded protein is CASSGTAITGELFF.